These T cell receptor beta chains were read from a single sample in a study of blood T cell repertoires in COVID-19. Sequencing was performed with immunoSEQ multiplex PCR; in TCRdb, only in-frame clones are kept and a portion is missing. Here the sample spans hundreds of thousands of clones, around four fifths being singletons. The sample comprised peripheral blood. Source of these receptors: an elderly woman with acute or convalescent COVID-19. Both conserved end residues are part of each CDR3. D genes are given only for firm matches. Clone sizes are given selectively: once, few, many, or a class where the clone is expanded.

13,TRBV19,NA,NA,TRBJ1-2,CASSPDSRGEGTF,TGTGCCAGTAGTCCGGACAGCCGGGGAGAGGGCACCTTC
15,TRBV28,TRBD2,NA,TRBJ2-1,CASSAGLAVYNEQFF,TGTGCCAGCAGCGCGGGACTAGCGGTTTACAATGAGCAGTTCTTC
14,TRBV7-2,TRBD2,NA,TRBJ2-1,CASSTSGGYNEQFF,TGTGCCAGCAGCACCTCCGGGGGGTACAATGAGCAGTTCTTC
15,TRBV28,TRBD1,NA,TRBJ1-5,CASSLRTGGGQPQHF,TGTGCCAGCAGTTTAAGGACAGGGGGGGGACAGCCCCAGCATTTT
19,TRBV6-2/TRBV6-3,TRBD2,NA,TRBJ2-3,CASSRSLAGGSDSTDTQYF,TGTGCCAGCAGCCGATCACTAGCGGGAGGGAGTGACAGCACAGATACGCAGTATTTT
17,TRBV7-9,TRBD2,NA,TRBJ2-2,CASSPRLAGGNTGELFF,TGTGCCAGCAGCCCGCGACTAGCGGGGGGGAACACCGGGGAGCTGTTTTTT
15,TRBV11-2,NA,NA,TRBJ1-1,CASSRTSVRGRSAFF,TGTGCCAGCAGCCGCACCTCGGTCCGGGGGAGGTCAGCTTTCTTT
13,TRBV18,NA,NA,TRBJ1-2,CASSPEVNYGYTF,TGTGCCAGCTCACCGGAGGTAAACTATGGCTACACCTTC
15,TRBV7-9,NA,NA,TRBJ2-7,CASSLRGDRTYEQYF,TGTGCCAGCAGCTTAAGGGGGGACAGAACCTACGAGCAGTACTTC
15,TRBV19,TRBD1,NA,TRBJ1-1,CASTRQGQGTTEAFF,TGTGCCAGTACCCGCCAGGGACAGGGGACCACTGAAGCTTTCTTT
14,TRBV4-1,NA,NA,TRBJ2-1,CASSPPRRWGGQFF,TGCGCCAGCAGCCCCCCCCGTCGTTGGGGAGGACAGTTCTTC
16,TRBV5-6,NA,once,TRBJ1-2,CASSLSAGAKNYGYTF,TGTGCCAGCAGCTTGTCGGCAGGGGCGAAAAACTATGGCTACACCTTC
18,TRBV3-1/TRBV3-2,NA,NA,TRBJ2-5,CASSQDSTVLAAQETQYF,TGTGCCAGCAGCCAAGATAGTACTGTCCTAGCAGCTCAAGAGACCCAGTACTTC
16,TRBV4-3,TRBD2,NA,TRBJ2-7,CASSQVTASGSYEQYF,TGCGCCAGCAGCCAAGTAACCGCTAGCGGGAGCTACGAGCAGTACTTC
16,TRBV28,TRBD2,NA,TRBJ2-1,CASSSTSGRGRNEQFF,TGTGCCAGCAGTTCGACTAGCGGGAGAGGACGCAATGAGCAGTTCTTC
16,TRBV4-3,TRBD1,NA,TRBJ1-3,CASSQDPGGKGNTIYF,TGCGCCAGCAGCCAAGATCCAGGGGGGAAGGGAAACACCATATATTTT
11,TRBV27,NA,NA,TRBJ2-2,CASRSTGELFF,TGTGCCAGCCGATCGACAGGGGAGCTGTTTTTT
14,TRBV18,NA,NA,TRBJ2-1,CASSPAIGDNEQFF,TGTGCCAGCTCACCCGCAATAGGGGACAATGAGCAGTTCTTC
20,TRBV7-6,TRBD2,NA,TRBJ2-1,CASSTRGRGAEVSSYNEQFF,TGTGCCAGCAGCACGCGGGGGCGGGGGGCCGAAGTTAGCTCCTACAATGAGCAGTTCTTC
15,TRBV19,TRBD1,NA,TRBJ1-5,CASSRDRGTNQPQHF,TGTGCCAGTAGTCGGGACAGGGGAACTAATCAGCCCCAGCATTTT
13,TRBV5-1,NA,NA,TRBJ1-1,CASSLYRNTEAFF,TGCGCCAGCAGCTTATACAGGAACACTGAAGCTTTCTTT
15,TRBV6-6,NA,few,TRBJ2-3,CASSEGRPSTDTQYF,TGTGCCAGCAGCGAGGGGAGGCCAAGCACAGATACGCAGTATTTT
14,TRBV10-3,TRBD1,NA,TRBJ2-1,CAISQQGQYNEQFF,TGTGCCATCAGTCAACAGGGGCAATACAATGAGCAGTTCTTC
12,TRBV29-1,TRBD1,once,TRBJ1-1,CSGGQTSTEAFF,TGCAGCGGGGGACAGACGAGCACTGAAGCTTTCTTT
19,TRBV5-5,TRBD1,NA,TRBJ2-7,CASSLEKYGTGGRFYEQYF,TGTGCCAGCAGCTTGGAGAAGTATGGGACAGGGGGCCGTTTCTACGAGCAGTACTTC
17,TRBV15,NA,NA,TRBJ2-7,CATSRDPRGGNSYEQYF,TGTGCCACCAGCAGAGATCCTAGGGGTGGAAACTCCTACGAGCAGTACTTC
13,TRBV5-4,NA,NA,TRBJ2-1,CASSPSGTLIQFF,TGTGCCAGCAGCCCATCGGGGACACTAATTCAGTTCTTC
14,TRBV28,TRBD1,NA,TRBJ2-1,CASSTRDRANEQFF,TGTGCCAGCAGTACAAGGGACAGGGCTAATGAGCAGTTCTTC
13,TRBV30,NA,NA,TRBJ1-2,CAWTPGSNYGYTF,TGTGCCTGGACCCCGGGATCTAACTATGGCTACACCTTC
14,TRBV5-1,TRBD2,once,TRBJ2-1,CASRRTSSPNEQFF,TGCGCCAGCAGACGGACTAGCTCACCCAATGAGCAGTTCTTC
16,TRBV5-1,TRBD1,NA,TRBJ2-5,CASTRLGQGTQETQYF,TGCGCCAGCACTAGGTTAGGACAGGGGACCCAAGAGACCCAGTACTTC
12,TRBV3-1/TRBV3-2,NA,NA,TRBJ2-4,CASSQQGYIQYF,TGTGCCAGCAGCCAACAGGGTTACATTCAGTACTTC
15,TRBV2,NA,NA,TRBJ2-3,CASSGDYGVEDTQYF,TGTGCCAGCAGTGGTGACTACGGGGTTGAAGATACGCAGTATTTT
14,TRBV4-2,TRBD1,NA,TRBJ1-2,CASSQEGQGYGYTF,TGTGCCAGCAGCCAAGAGGGACAGGGGTATGGCTACACCTTC
16,TRBV19,TRBD2,once,TRBJ2-5,CASSIGERGIQETQYF,TGTGCCAGTAGTATAGGAGAGCGGGGAATCCAAGAGACCCAGTACTTC
18,TRBV9,TRBD2,NA,TRBJ2-1,CASSGQSTSGGIYNEQFF,TGTGCCAGCAGCGGCCAATCGACTAGCGGGGGAATCTACAATGAGCAGTTCTTC
14,TRBV24-1,NA,NA,TRBJ2-7,CATSPAGASYEQYF,TGTGCCACCAGTCCTGCGGGGGCGAGCTACGAGCAGTACTTC
16,TRBV5-5,TRBD1,NA,TRBJ1-6,CASSFLLQGARSPLHF,TGTGCCAGCAGCTTTTTACTACAGGGGGCAAGGTCACCCCTCCACTTT
17,TRBV6-1,TRBD1,NA,TRBJ1-2,CASSEAERQGAGYGYTF,TGTGCCAGCAGTGAAGCGGAGAGACAGGGGGCAGGGTATGGCTACACCTTC
16,TRBV5-4,TRBD1,few,TRBJ2-2,CASSNGQGRNTGELFF,TGTGCCAGCAGCAACGGACAGGGGAGGAACACCGGGGAGCTGTTTTTT
16,TRBV5-1,TRBD1,NA,TRBJ1-3,CASSLGQGASGNTIYF,TGCGCCAGCAGCTTGGGACAGGGGGCTAGTGGAAACACCATATATTTT
16,TRBV5-4,TRBD1,NA,TRBJ1-3,CASSLIQGDGGNTIYF,TGTGCCAGCAGCTTGATACAGGGGGATGGTGGAAACACCATATATTTT
14,TRBV5-1,TRBD2,once,TRBJ2-5,CASSLGWEGETQYF,TGCGCCAGCAGCTTGGGATGGGAGGGGGAGACCCAGTACTTC
16,TRBV6-1,NA,NA,TRBJ2-7,CASSERRASSGYEQYF,TGTGCCAGCAGTGAAAGGAGGGCTAGCAGTGGCTACGAGCAGTACTTC
15,TRBV5-8,NA,NA,TRBJ1-2,CASSLDGRLLYGYTF,TGTGCCAGCAGCTTGGATGGCAGGCTACTTTATGGCTACACCTTC
14,TRBV7-2,TRBD1,NA,TRBJ1-1,CASSSLQGITEAFF,TGTGCCAGCAGCTCACTACAGGGGATCACTGAAGCTTTCTTT
15,TRBV14,NA,NA,TRBJ2-5,CASSQVSTRQETQYF,TGTGCCAGCAGCCAAGTATCGACTAGACAAGAGACCCAGTACTTC
16,TRBV6-2/TRBV6-3,TRBD1,once,TRBJ1-1,CASSYPDRVVNTEAFF,TGTGCCAGCAGTTACCCTGACAGGGTCGTGAACACTGAAGCTTTCTTT
16,TRBV5-5,TRBD2,NA,TRBJ2-1,CASSQIASGRANEQFF,TGTGCCAGCAGCCAGATTGCTAGCGGGAGGGCCAATGAGCAGTTCTTC
17,TRBV28,NA,NA,TRBJ1-6,CASSLLDGSSYNSPLHF,TGTGCCAGCAGTTTATTGGACGGGAGCTCCTATAATTCACCCCTCCACTTT
15,TRBV7-3,TRBD2,NA,TRBJ2-1,CASSSTSGNYNEQFF,TGTGCCAGCAGCTCGACTAGCGGGAACTACAATGAGCAGTTCTTC
16,TRBV4-1,TRBD2,NA,TRBJ2-5,CASSQGRAGGQETQYF,TGCGCCAGCAGCCAAGGTCGGGCGGGGGGACAAGAGACCCAGTACTTC
13,TRBV28,NA,NA,TRBJ1-2,CASRLLPGSFYTF,TGTGCCAGCAGACTCCTCCCGGGGTCTTTCTACACCTTC
13,TRBV5-1,TRBD1,NA,TRBJ1-2,CASSLGGTEGYTF,TGCGCCAGCAGCTTAGGGGGGACAGAAGGCTACACCTTC
17,TRBV19,TRBD1,NA,TRBJ1-5,CASISPRGQGGNQPQHF,TGTGCCAGTATTAGCCCGAGGGGACAGGGCGGGAATCAGCCCCAGCATTTT
15,TRBV12-5,NA,NA,TRBJ2-3,CASGTQGMSTDTQYF,TGTGCTAGTGGAACTCAGGGGATGAGCACAGATACGCAGTATTTT
14,TRBV7-8,NA,NA,TRBJ1-1,CASSSQGWNTEAFF,TGTGCCAGCAGCTCACAGGGTTGGAACACTGAAGCTTTCTTT
14,TRBV19,NA,NA,TRBJ1-1,CASSIQVEGKEAFF,TGTGCCAGTAGTATTCAGGTCGAGGGCAAGGAAGCTTTCTTT